Listed below are T cell receptor beta chains from one sample, sequenced in a study of shared clonotypes between healthy human individuals. Profiling relied on immunoSEQ multiplex PCR, and the TCRdb table lists in-frame clones only, not all of them. The sample holds about 2.4 million clones; 93% are singletons and the top ten take 0.36%. Sequenced input: naive CD4+ T cells from PBMCs. The receptors shown here come from a man aged 18 to 30 in good health. Some clones in this sample may be carry-over from other donors' samples. The CDR3 runs from the conserved cysteine through the conserved F or W. The D gene is left open where the match is weak. Clone size is shown for a subset of rows, as once, few, many or a class of expanded clone.

>15|-|TRBJ2-1|TRBV11-2|-
TGTGCCAGCAGCTCGGGAGATGGGGAATATGATGAGCAGTTCTTC
CASSSGDGEYDEQFF
>15|-|TRBJ2-1|TRBV9|TRBD2
TGTGCCAGCAGCGTAGAGCGGGAGGGCGTAGGTGAGCAGTTCTTC
CASSVEREGVGEQFF
>13|-|TRBJ2-1|TRBV15|-
TGTGCCACCAGCAGGGGCCCCGAGGATGAGCAGTTCTTC
CATSRGPEDEQFF
>18|-|TRBJ1-2|TRBV7-9|TRBD1
TGTGCCAGCAGCTATAGGGGGACAGGGCAACTTACGTCCTATGGCTACACCTTC
CASSYRGTGQLTSYGYTF
>14|-|TRBJ1-5|TRBV11-2|TRBD1
TGTGCCAGCAGCTTCGGACAGGGCGATCAGCCCCAGCATTTT
CASSFGQGDQPQHF
>15|-|TRBJ2-2|TRBV15|-
TGTGCCACCAGCAGAGGTCCAGGCCGCACCGGGGAGCTGTTTTTT
CATSRGPGRTGELFF
>12|-|TRBJ2-7|TRBV7-2|-
TGTGCCAGCAGCGCCGACAGGTACGAGCAGTACTTC
CASSADRYEQYF
>16|-|TRBJ2-7|TRBV18|TRBD1
TGTGCCAGCTCACCTCTGAGGGGGCGGATCTCCTACGAGCAGTACTTC
CASSPLRGRISYEQYF
>15|-|TRBJ2-7|TRBV2|TRBD2
TGTGCCAGCAGTGCAGGGAGGGGAAGCGCCTACGAGCAGTACTTC
CASSAGRGSAYEQYF
>16|-|TRBJ1-2|TRBV5-6|TRBD1
TGTGCCAGCAGCCGGGTAGGGGGCAGCTCGAACTATGGCTACACCTTC
CASSRVGGSSNYGYTF
>16|-|TRBJ1-4|TRBV29-1|-
TGCAGCGTTGGTGGGGTCGGTGGCCGAGAATTGGAAAAACTGTTTTTT
CSVGGVGGRELEKLFF
>16|-|TRBJ1-6|TRBV7-2|-
TGTGCCAGCAGCTTATCGGCCTCCCGGGGGGGCTCACCCCTCCACTTT
CASSLSASRGGSPLHF
>13|-|TRBJ1-5|TRBV6-5|-
TGTGCCAGCACCCCCAGGGAGGGTCAGCCCCAGCATTTT
CASTPREGQPQHF
>17|-|TRBJ1-5|TRBV28|-
TGTGCCAGCAGTTTTGTAGGTGCCCCGGCTAGCAATCAGCCCCAGCATTTT
CASSFVGAPASNQPQHF
>14|once|TRBJ2-3|TRBV7-3|-
TGTGCCAGCAGCTTAAATAGGGGACTCGGTACGCAGTATTTT
CASSLNRGLGTQYF
>18|-|TRBJ2-1|TRBV9|-
TGTGCCAGCAGCGTAGTGGGTCGGCTATCCTCAGCCTACAATGAGCAGTTCTTC
CASSVVGRLSSAYNEQFF
>16|-|TRBJ1-3|TRBV7-9|TRBD1
TGTGCCAGCAGCTTTAGGACAGGCGACTCTGGAAACACCATATATTTT
CASSFRTGDSGNTIYF
>18|-|TRBJ2-2|TRBV19|TRBD2
TGTGCCAGTAGTATTCGAGGACTAGCGGGAGTGGCCACCGGGGAGCTGTTTTTT
CASSIRGLAGVATGELFF
>15|-|TRBJ2-7|TRBV5-5|-
TGTGCCAGCGCCTTCGGGGCAGTTACAGCCTACGAGCAGTACTTC
CASAFGAVTAYEQYF
>15|-|TRBJ2-7|TRBV6-5|TRBD1
TGTGCCAGCAGGCAAACCGGGACAGGAGAGTACGAGCAGTACTTC
CASRQTGTGEYEQYF
>18|once|TRBJ1-5|TRBV7-2|TRBD1
TGTGCCAGCAGCCCACCGTGGTGGGGACAGGGGGTAGGACAGCCCCAGCATTTT
CASSPPWWGQGVGQPQHF
>14|-|TRBJ2-1|TRBV5-4|-
TGTGCCAGCCGCGGGGGCACCCAGGTCAATGAGCAGTTCTTC
CASRGGTQVNEQFF
>14|-|TRBJ2-1|TRBV7-2|-
TGTGCCAGCACCCCCCGGGACTCCTTCAATGAGCAGTTCTTC
CASTPRDSFNEQFF
>16|-|TRBJ2-5|TRBV14|-
TGTGCCAGCAGCCAAGGGACACGGACCCTCGGGGAGACCCAGTACTTC
CASSQGTRTLGETQYF